One sample yielded the 22 T cell receptor beta chains listed below, sequenced in a study of T cell responses to AZD1222 COVID-19 vaccine. Clones were read by immunoSEQ multiplex PCR, and TCRdb kept only the in-frame ones, dropping some. The data contain more than 95,000 clones, approximately 85% of them singletons. This specimen was peripheral blood, taken on day 0 of MenACWY control vaccination. The receptor source for this set is an adult in good health.

The chain combines TRBV4-1 with TRBJ1-4; D is perhaps TRBD1 (6 bases). The CDR3 contains 16 residues. Germline loops: CDR1 MGHRA, CDR2 YSYEKL. V gave up 2 bases and J gave up 3 bases, with 13 bases separating them. The CDR3 sequence: CASSQPWGAPNEKLFF. CDR3 coding DNA: TGCGCCAGCAGCCAACCCTGGGGGGCCCCTAATGAAAAACTGTTTTTT.

V and J are TRBV30 and TRBJ1-2, with 7 bases matching TRBD1. J lost 4 bases, V lost 1 base, and 6 bases had no gene match. Germline V gene lookup returns CDR1 GTSNPN and CDR2 SVGIG (reference sequence). The CDR3 runs to 14 residues. Here the CDR3 reads CAWSANRGVYGYTF. Written as DNA, the CDR3 is TGTGCCTGGAGTGCGAACAGGGGAGTCTATGGCTACACCTTC.

The J gene is TRBJ1-6, the V gene TRBV6-1; no clear D. Trimming took 0 bases from V and 7 from J, leaving 10 bases between them. From germline, CDR1 is MNHNS and CDR2 SASEGT. The CDR3 is made up of 15 amino acids. In DNA, the CDR3 is TGTGCCAGCAGTGAAGCAGTCGGTTTGAATTCACCCCTCCACTTT. This translates into CASSEAVGLNSPLHF.

V is TRBV7-3 and J is TRBJ2-1, with 8 positions matching TRBD1. The CDR3 has 18 amino acids. V lost 2 bases to trimming and J lost 2 bases; unmatched junction nucleotides: 11. Germline V lookup: CDR1 SGHTA, CDR2 FQGTGA. CDR3: CASSLAADGTGPYNEQFF. As DNA, the CDR3 is TGTGCCAGCAGCTTAGCAGCAGACGGGACAGGTCCCTACAATGAGCAGTTCTTC.

This clone showed up just a few times. The chain is built from TRBV4-1 and TRBJ2-7; D remains ambiguous. The V gene's germline CDR1 is MGHRA and CDR2 YSYEKL. V lost 4 bases, J lost 4 bases, and 14 bases lay in between. This CDR3 comprises 14 residues. The CDR3 region has the DNA TGCGCCAGCAGCCCAGCAGCTGTTTTTTACGAGCAGTACTTC. Translating gives CASSPAAVFYEQYF.

V and J are TRBV4-2 and TRBJ1-2, with a weak D call TRBD1 (6 bases). Trimming took 0 bases from V and 8 from J, leaving 13 bases between them. There are 14 residues in the CDR3. CDR1 LGHNA and CDR2 YNFKEQ come from the germline V gene. The CDR3 region has the DNA TGTGCCAGCAGCCAAGATAGGGGGAATGGGGGCTACACCTTC. Amino acid sequence: CASSQDRGNGGYTF.

The chain combines TRBV9 with TRBJ2-5; 8 bases fit TRBD2. CDR1 and CDR2 (germline): SGDLS, YYNGEE. The CDR3 has 18 residues. J was trimmed by 5 bases and V by 3 bases; bases with no gene match: 18. CDR3 sequence reads: CASSAEGWAGGPSETQYF. In DNA form, the CDR3 reads TGTGCCAGCAGCGCCGAGGGTTGGGCGGGGGGCCCCTCGGAGACCCAGTACTTC.

This clone occurred a few times. This rearrangement joins TRBV7-2 to TRBJ2-7, with 7 bases lining up with TRBD1. CDR1 is SGHTA, CDR2 FQGNSA, per germline. Trimming at V came to 5 bases and at J to 3 bases, leaving 7 bases not matched to a gene. The CDR3 loop spans 14 amino acids. CDR3 loop: CASSGRQGDYEQYF. CDR3 nucleotide sequence: TGTGCCAGCAGCGGGCGACAGGGTGACTACGAGCAGTACTTC.

This chain connects TRBV28 to TRBJ2-7, with 8 bases lining up with TRBD1. Germline V gene lookup returns CDR1 MDHEN and CDR2 SYDVKM. The CDR3 is 15 residues long. Trimming took 7 bases from V and 0 from J; bases not matched to a gene: 8. Here the CDR3 DNA reads TGTGCCAGCAAGACGTTCAGGGGGCTCTCCTACGAGCAGTACTTC. Protein: CASKTFRGLSYEQYF.

Details on this clone: Relative to the germline gene, one junction end is altered; a read error may explain this. The chain has TRBV6-5 and TRBJ1-5, with no clear D. This CDR3 has 14 residues. Germline assignment: CDR1 MNHEY and CDR2 SVGAGI. CDR3 bases: TGTGCCAGCAGTGACTCAGTCCTCAATCAGCCCCAGCATTTT. Translation gives CASSDSVLNQPQHF.

This chain uses TRBV5-4 with TRBJ2-3; the D is unclear. This CDR3 has 14 residues. The ends were cut back, 1 base at V and 2 bases at J, with 8 bases in the middle. The germline V gene encodes CDR1 SGHNT and CDR2 YYREEE (reference sequence). As DNA, the CDR3 is TGTGCCAGCAGCTTGCGGCAGACCACAGATACGCAGTATTTT. Amino acids: CASSLRQTTDTQYF.

The chain employs TRBV9 and TRBJ1-3; D is unresolved. The germline CDR1 and CDR2 sequences are SGDLS and YYNGEE. The CDR3 extends over 16 amino acids. V lost 0 bases to trimming and J lost 2 bases, with 12 bases between them. This CDR3 reads CASSVEQIGAGNTIYF. CDR3 nucleotides: TGTGCCAGCAGCGTAGAACAAATAGGAGCTGGAAACACCATATATTTT. The entire variable domain, with the rest obtained from reference TRBV9 and TRBJ1-3, is as follows: DSGVTQTPKHLITATGQRVTLRCSPRSGDLSVYWYQQSLDQGLQFLIQYYNGEERAKGNILERFSAQQFPDLHSELNLSSLELGDSALYFCASSVEQIGAGNTIYFGEGSWLTVV.

The rearrangement joins TRBV28 to TRBJ2-5, with D unresolved. The CDR3 has 12 residues. V was trimmed by 6 bases and J by 2 bases, leaving 7 bases between them. Germline loops: CDR1 MDHEN, CDR2 SYDVKM. DNA of the CDR3: TGTGCCAGCAGGGTTGCTCAAGAGACCCAGTACTTC. This translates into CASRVAQETQYF.

The rearrangement joins TRBV6-6 to TRBJ2-5, with D possibly matching TRBD1 (5 bases). V gave up 6 bases and J gave up 2 bases, with 16 bases separating them. This CDR3 contains 15 residues. Germline CDR1 is MNHNY and CDR2 is SVGAGI (reference sequence). CDR3 nucleotides: TGTGCCAGCAGCCCTTTCTCAGGGCAACAAGAGACCCAGTACTTC. Translation: CASSPFSGQQETQYF.

A single count supports this clone. V gene TRBV21-1 combines with J gene TRBJ2-5. TRBV21-1 is annotated as a pseudogene. The CDR3 has 11 residues. This chain's CDR3 is CASRTQETQYF. The CDR3 DNA is TGTGCCAGCAGGACCCAAGAGACCCAGTACTTC.

Worth noting for this clone: Other DNA sequences in the same sample also yield this CDR3. The V and J genes are TRBV5-1 and TRBJ1-1, with D possibly TRBD1 on 5 matching bases. This CDR3 is built from 14 residues. Germline-derived CDR1 and CDR2 are SGHRS and YFSETQ. Trimming left V 1 base short and J 0 bases short, with 7 bases between. As DNA, the CDR3 is TGCGCCAGCAGCTTGACAGGTATGAACACTGAAGCTTTCTTT. Amino acid sequence: CASSLTGMNTEAFF.

This clone has only a few counts. The sample has other DNA sequences that encode this CDR3 too. The chain carries TRBV5-1 and TRBJ1-4, with D hard to call. The V gene lost 0 bases and the J gene lost 2 bases, with 8 bases spanning the gap. Looked up from germline, CDR1 is SGHRS and CDR2 is YFSETQ. The CDR3 extends over 15 amino acids. As DNA, the CDR3 is TGCGCCAGCAGCTTGGCCGGGTCGACTAATGAAAAACTGTTTTTT. It is translated as CASSLAGSTNEKLFF.

J is TRBJ1-2 and V is TRBV11-2; no firm D call. The ends were cut back, 0 bases at V and 6 bases at J, with 5 bases in the middle. Germline CDR1 and CDR2: SGHAT and FQNNGV. The CDR3 runs 12 residues. CDR3 protein: CASSLDLNGYTF. In nucleotides, the CDR3 is TGTGCCAGCAGCTTAGATTTGAATGGCTACACCTTC.

Here the CDR3 reads CASSQGEAQYF. CDR3 nucleotide sequence: TGTGCCAGCAGCCAAGGGGAAGCCCAGTACTTC. The rearrangement uses TRBV3-1 (or the pseudogene TRBV3-2) and TRBJ2-5, with unresolved D. Germline values: CDR1 LGHDT, CDR2 YNNKEL (reference sequence). V was shortened by 1 base and J by 9 bases, with 6 bases between the two germline ends. The CDR3 totals 11 residues.

This chain connects TRBV7-2 to TRBJ2-5, with TRBD2 matching over 7 bases. The CDR3 sequence is 14 residues long. Germline CDR1 is SGHTA and CDR2 is FQGNSA. V lost 3 bases to trimming and J lost 4 bases; unmatched junction nucleotides: 5. The CDR3 loop is CASSFSGPGETQYF. The CDR3 DNA sequence: TGTGCCAGCAGCTTTAGCGGGCCGGGAGAGACCCAGTACTTC.

V is TRBV29-1 and J is TRBJ2-1; the match to TRBD2 covers 11 bases. This CDR3 region has 17 residues. Losses at the gene ends were 7 bases for V and 8 bases for J; bases not matched to a gene: 19. The germline V gene encodes CDR1 SQVTM and CDR2 ANQGSEA. The chain's CDR3 is CSALRTTSGGVEHEQFF. The DNA of the CDR3 is TGCAGCGCCCTACGAACCACTAGCGGGGGTGTTGAACATGAGCAGTTCTTC.

V and J are TRBV7-2 and TRBJ1-6, with D uncertain. In germline, CDR1 is SGHTA, CDR2 FQGNSA. V was pared by 3 bases and J by 5 bases, with 8 bases between. The CDR3 has 14 residues. This chain's CDR3 is CASSLARDNSPLHF. DNA of the CDR3: TGTGCCAGCAGCTTGGCTCGGGATAATTCACCCCTCCACTTT.